Below, 20 T cell receptor beta chains from the same sample are listed, as sequenced in a study of cytomegalovirus exposure and HLA in healthy donors. It was with 60 Vbeta and 13 Jbeta primers that the PCR ran. Generated by immunoSEQ multiplex PCR, the TCRdb table keeps only in-frame clones and is missing some. The data hold roughly 100,000 clones, with around four fifths observed a single time. Sequencing was carried out using PBMCs. The receptors stem from a man aged 40-55 years in good health and CMV-seronegative.

The V gene is TRBV18, the J gene TRBJ2-7; D is ambiguous. Germline lookup yields CDR1 KGHSH and CDR2 LQKENI. Trimming took 0 bases from V and 5 from J, leaving 8 bases between them. This CDR3 is built from 13 residues. The CDR3 protein is CASSPPSFHEQYF. The CDR3 nucleotides read TGTGCCAGCTCACCACCGTCGTTCCACGAGCAGTACTTC.

The rearrangement joins TRBV7-9 to TRBJ1-1; D unresolved. The CDR3 has 12 residues. Germline-derived CDR1 and CDR2 are SEHNR and FQNEAQ (reference sequence). The V and J ends lost 3 bases and 2 bases respectively, with 4 bases between them. Here the CDR3 DNA reads TGTGCCAGCAGCTTTTTAAACACTGAAGCTTTCTTT. This codes for CASSFLNTEAFF. Drawing the rest from reference TRBV7-9 and TRBJ1-1, the complete variable domain is DTGVSQNPRHKITKRGQNVTFRCDPISEHNRLYWYRQTLGQGPEFLTYFQNEAQLEKSRLLSDRFSAERPKGSFSTLEIQRTEQGDSAMYLCASSFLNTEAFFGQGTRLTVV.

V is TRBV19 and J is TRBJ1-4; no clear D gene. Trimming cost V 1 base and J 3 bases, with 3 bases left between them. Germline V gives CDR1 LNHDA, CDR2 SQIVND (reference sequence). This CDR3 region has 13 residues. In nucleotides, the CDR3 is TGTGCCAGTAGTATAGGCGCTAATGAAAAACTGTTTTTT. Translation gives CASSIGANEKLFF.

This chain uses TRBV4-3 with TRBJ2-5; D ambiguous. The CDR3 is 15 amino acids. V was pared by 0 bases and J by 2 bases, with 10 bases between. Germline CDR1 is LGHNA and CDR2 is YSLEER. The chain's CDR3 is CASSQESLSQETQYF. DNA for the CDR3: TGCGCCAGCAGCCAAGAATCCCTCTCGCAAGAGACCCAGTACTTC.

The chain couples TRBV5-1 to TRBJ2-1; D gene unclear. The ends were cut back, 5 bases at V and 0 bases at J, with 9 bases in the middle. The CDR3 runs to 14 residues. The germline V gene has CDR1 SGHRS and CDR2 YFSETQ. The CDR3 bases are TGCGCCAGCAGTAGAGGTAGCTCCTACAATGAGCAGTTCTTC. It is translated as CASSRGSSYNEQFF.

The rearrangement links TRBV18 to TRBJ2-3; D unresolved. Germline V CDR1 and CDR2: KGHSH, LQKENI. This CDR3 spans 12 amino acids. The V end lost 5 bases, the J end lost 6 bases, and 9 bases lay between the germline ends. CDR3 bases: TGTGCCAGCTCAGAAAGCTCGGATACGCAGTATTTT. It specifies CASSESSDTQYF. Together with reference TRBV18 and TRBJ2-3, the CDR3 gives the full variable domain: NAGVMQNPRHLVRRRGQEARLRCSPMKGHSHVYWYRQLPEEGLKFMVYLQKENIIDESGMPKERFSAEFPKEGPSILRIQQVVRGDSAAYFCASSESSDTQYFGPGTRLTVL.

This rearrangement joins TRBV5-1 to TRBJ2-2, with a possible D match to TRBD2 (5 bases). V was pared by 0 bases and J by 4 bases, with 10 bases between. The germline gives CDR1 SGHRS, CDR2 YFSETQ. The CDR3 extends over 15 amino acids. Here the CDR3 reads CASSLVPEATGELFF. DNA for the CDR3: TGCGCCAGCAGCTTGGTGCCGGAGGCCACCGGGGAGCTGTTTTTT.

This chain connects TRBV19 to TRBJ1-6; TRBD1 matches 10 bases. CDR1 and CDR2 (germline): LNHDA, SQIVND (reference sequence). The CDR3 runs 17 residues. V lost 5 bases and J lost 7; bases outside the gene matches: 11. The DNA for the CDR3 is TGTGCCAGTAGTGTCCTCCGGGACAGGGGAAGGAATTCACCCCTCCACTTT. Translated, it gives CASSVLRDRGRNSPLHF.

The rearrangement joins TRBV19 to TRBJ2-3; 9 bases are a match to TRBD1. Germline V gives CDR1 LNHDA, CDR2 SQIVND (reference sequence). The CDR3 sequence is 15 residues long. J gave up 8 bases and V 2 bases, and 8 bases lay outside the gene matches. CDR3 DNA: TGTGCCAGTAGTATACCCGGGACAGGGTTTGGTACGCAGTATTTT. Translating gives CASSIPGTGFGTQYF.

The genes are TRBV19 and TRBJ1-1; weak D call: TRBD1 (6 bases). The germline CDR1 and CDR2 sequences are LNHDA and SQIVND (reference sequence). The CDR3 has 13 amino acids. V was clipped by 4 bases and J by 4 bases, with 10 bases between them. Here the CDR3 DNA reads TGTGCCAGTAGTACCGTCAGGGGCACTGAAGCTTTCTTT. This codes for CASSTVRGTEAFF.

As for this clone: The junction departs from the called germline gene at one end, perhaps through a read error. V usage is TRBV18 and J usage is TRBJ2-3; a weak D match, TRBD2 (6 bases). This CDR3 spans 14 amino acids. The germline gives CDR1 KGHSH, CDR2 LQKENI. The CDR3 DNA reads TGTGCCAGCTCAACACCGGACTACACAGATACGCAGTATTTT. It yields the protein CASSTPDYTDTQYF.

This clone was seen more than once but under ten times. The genes are TRBV28 and TRBJ2-7; D perhaps matches TRBD1 (6 bases). Germline V gene data show CDR1 as MDHEN and CDR2 as SYDVKM. The CDR3 consists of 13 residues. Trimming cost V 5 bases and J 0 bases, with 8 bases left between them. The CDR3 reads CASSRTVSYEQYF. The CDR3 DNA follows: TGTGCCAGCAGTAGGACAGTCTCCTACGAGCAGTACTTC.

In this sample, this clone turned up once. This chain connects TRBV11-2 to TRBJ2-7; 8 bases fit TRBD1. The germline V gene encodes CDR1 SGHAT and CDR2 FQNNGV. CDR3 length: 16 amino acids. The ends lost 5 bases at V and 5 bases at J; junction bases unmatched: 14. The CDR3 DNA reads as TGTGCCAGCAGCGCCCAACCCGGACAGGGTTTCCACGAGCAGTACTTC. This codes for CASSAQPGQGFHEQYF.

This sequence joins TRBV30 and TRBJ2-7, with 8 bases matching TRBD2. The J segment lost 3 bases and the V segment lost 0 bases, leaving 10 bases of the junction unmatched. Germline values: CDR1 GTSNPN, CDR2 SVGIG (reference sequence). The CDR3 is made up of 16 amino acids. The CDR3 loop reads CAWSVLRAGAGYEQYF. CDR3 DNA sequence: TGTGCCTGGAGTGTACTGCGAGCGGGAGCTGGCTACGAGCAGTACTTC.

V and J are TRBV2 and TRBJ1-5; possibly TRBD1 for D (6 bases). CDR3 length: 15 residues. The V end lost 4 bases, the J end lost 6 bases, and 16 bases lay between the germline ends. Germline V gives CDR1 SNHLY, CDR2 FYNNEI. The CDR3 DNA reads as TGTGCCAGCAGTGTTGGCAGGGGATCAAGTCAGCCCCAGCATTTT. Protein sequence: CASSVGRGSSQPQHF.

The CDR3: CASGGQGLPLEQFF. For the CDR3, the DNA is TGTGCCAGCGGGGGACAGGGTTTACCGTTAGAGCAGTTCTTC. The gene calls are TRBV6-1 and TRBJ2-1, with TRBD1 identical over 9 bases. This CDR3 is built from 14 residues. Germline assignment: CDR1 MNHNS and CDR2 SASEGT. After removal of 8 bases from V and 10 bases from J, the junction contained 12 bases not matched to a gene.

The rearrangement joins TRBV5-1 to TRBJ2-5; TRBD2 matches 8 bases. V trimming: 3 bases; J trimming: 2 bases; junction bases outside the gene matches: 6. Germline V gene lookup returns CDR1 SGHRS and CDR2 YFSETQ. This CDR3 has 15 residues. CDR3 nucleotide sequence: TGCGCCAGCAGCTACAGCGGGAGAGGTCAAGAGACCCAGTACTTC. It codes for CASSYSGRGQETQYF.

This rearrangement joins TRBV6-1 to TRBJ2-2; D unclear. Trimming pared 6 bases from V and 4 bases from J, leaving 6 bases between. Germline CDR1 MNHNS, CDR2 SASEGT. CDR3 length: 12 amino acids. The CDR3 DNA follows: TGTGCCAGCAGCATAGTCACCGGGGAGCTGTTTTTT. Its protein is CASSIVTGELFF.

V gene TRBV30 combines with J gene TRBJ1-6; perhaps TRBD1 as D (6 bases). Trimming shortened V by 7 bases and J by 9 bases, and 25 bases separated the two germline ends. The CDR3 loop spans 16 amino acids. Germline loops: CDR1 GTSNPN, CDR2 SVGIG (reference sequence). CDR3 nucleotide sequence: TGTGCCTTAGTACCGATAGTACAGGGTTTTGGTTCACCCCTCCACTTT. This sequence encodes CALVPIVQGFGSPLHF.

This rearrangement joins TRBV7-8 to TRBJ2-6; 8 bases are a match to TRBD1. Germline V CDR1 and CDR2: SGHVS, FQNEAQ. Trimming cost V 6 bases and J 2 bases; bases outside gene matches: 0. The CDR3 sequence is 14 residues long. CDR3 in DNA: TGTGCCAGCAGACAGGGGGCTGGGGCCAACGTCCTGACTTTC. This gives the protein CASRQGAGANVLTF.